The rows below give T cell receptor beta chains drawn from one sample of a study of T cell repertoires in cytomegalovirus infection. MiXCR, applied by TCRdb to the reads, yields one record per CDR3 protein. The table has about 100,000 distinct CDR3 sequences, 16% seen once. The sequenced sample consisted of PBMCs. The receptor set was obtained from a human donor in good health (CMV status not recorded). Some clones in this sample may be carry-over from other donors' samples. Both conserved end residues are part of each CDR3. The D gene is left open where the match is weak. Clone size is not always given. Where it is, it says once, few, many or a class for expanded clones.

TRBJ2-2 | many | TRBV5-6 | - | CASSTVTPGTGELFF | TGTGCCAGCAGCACGGTAACCCCAGGGACCGGGGAGCTGTTTTTT
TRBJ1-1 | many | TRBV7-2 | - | CASSLDYVSITEAFF | TGTGCCAGCAGCTTAGATTATGTTTCGATCACTGAAGCTTTCTTT
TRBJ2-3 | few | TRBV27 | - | CASSYLGNTQYF | TGTGCCAGCAGTTATTTGGGAAATACGCAGTATTTT
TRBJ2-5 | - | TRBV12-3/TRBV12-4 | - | CASSLSGETQYF | TGTGCCAGCAGTTTGTCTGGAGAGACCCAGTACTTC
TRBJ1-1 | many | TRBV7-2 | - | CASSQMAWNQAFF | TGTGCCAGCAGCCAGATGGCGTGGAATCAAGCTTTCTTT
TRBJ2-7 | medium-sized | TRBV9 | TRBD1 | CASSVEGQSYEQYF | TGTGCCAGCAGCGTAGAGGGACAGAGCTACGAGCAGTACTTC
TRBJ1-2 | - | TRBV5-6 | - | CASSASAYGYTF | TGTGCCAGCAGCGCCTCAGCCTATGGCTACACCTTC
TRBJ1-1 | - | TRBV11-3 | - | CASSTTGDTVAFF | TGTGCCAGCAGCACCACCGGGGACACTGTAGCTTTCTTT
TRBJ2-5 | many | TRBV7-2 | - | CASSPDSGASQETQYF | TGTGCCAGCAGCCCTGACTCCGGGGCCTCCCAAGAGACCCAGTACTTC
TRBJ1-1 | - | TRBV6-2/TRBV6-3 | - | CASSYARQISEAFF | TGTGCCAGCAGTTACGCGAGACAAATCTCTGAAGCTTTCTTT
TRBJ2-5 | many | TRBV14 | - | CATARGYQETQYF | TGTGCCACCGCGAGGGGTTACCAAGAGACCCAGTACTTC
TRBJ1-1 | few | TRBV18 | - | CASSPESSSNTEAFF | TGTGCCAGCTCACCAGAATCCAGCTCGAACACTGAAGCTTTCTTT
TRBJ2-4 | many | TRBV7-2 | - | CASSLEGGQVKNIQYF | TGTGCCAGCAGCTTAGAGGGGGGCCAGGTGAAAAACATTCAGTACTTC
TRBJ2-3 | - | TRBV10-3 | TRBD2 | CAISASSGGEDTQYF | TGTGCCATCAGTGCATCTAGCGGGGGGGAAGATACGCAGTATTTT
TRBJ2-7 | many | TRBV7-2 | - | CASTSGTSLLGQYF | TGTGCCAGCACCTCCGGGACCTCCCTTTTGGGGCAGTACTTC
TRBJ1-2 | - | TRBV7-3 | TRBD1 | CASSLTTGGSYTF | TGTGCCAGCAGCTTAACGACAGGGGGGAGCTACACCTTC
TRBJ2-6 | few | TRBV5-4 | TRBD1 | CASSSKQGSGANVLTF | TGTGCCAGCAGCTCAAAACAGGGGTCTGGGGCCAACGTCCTGACTTTC
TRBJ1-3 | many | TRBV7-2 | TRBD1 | CASSPHAGLGQISGNTIYF | TGTGCCAGCAGTCCGCATGCCGGATTGGGACAGATCTCTGGAAACACCATATATTTT
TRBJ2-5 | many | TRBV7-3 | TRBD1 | CASSSRTGTQETQYF | TGTGCCAGCAGCTCGAGGACAGGGACCCAAGAGACCCAGTACTTC
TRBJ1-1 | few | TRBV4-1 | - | CASSQERVTGRTVRLGAFF | TGCGCCAGCAGCCAAGAAAGGGTAACGGGGAGGACGGTGAGACTGGGAGCTTTCTTT
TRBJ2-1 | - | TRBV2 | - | CASSTVPGQFSEQFF | TGTGCCAGCAGTACCGTGCCAGGGCAATTTAGTGAGCAGTTCTTC
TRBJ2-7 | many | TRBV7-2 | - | CASSLSRVVYEQYF | TGTGCCAGCAGCTTATCCAGGGTTGTCTACGAGCAGTACTTC
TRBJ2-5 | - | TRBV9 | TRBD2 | CASSVSAGRETQYF | TGTGCCAGCAGCGTGTCAGCGGGGCGTGAGACCCAGTACTTC
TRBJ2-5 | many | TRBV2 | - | CASSVGQAPGGQYF | TGTGCCAGCAGTGTCGGCCAGGCCCCCGGGGGCCAGTACTTC
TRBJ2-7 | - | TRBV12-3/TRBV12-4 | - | CASGEAYEQYF | TGTGCCAGCGGAGAGGCCTACGAGCAGTACTTC
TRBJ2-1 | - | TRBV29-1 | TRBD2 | CSVELAGGPSSYNEQFF | TGCAGCGTTGAACTAGCGGGGGGCCCGAGCTCCTACAATGAGCAGTTCTTC
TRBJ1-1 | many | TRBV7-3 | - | CASSLGGDGEAFF | TGTGCCAGCAGCTTAGGTGGAGACGGTGAAGCTTTCTTT